Sequencing of this T cell receptor beta chain was carried out in a study of T-cell reconstitution after alpha-beta-depleted transplantation in children. Germline CDR1 reads MGHRA; CDR2 reads YSYEKL. This CDR3 region has 16 residues. The V and J ends lost 2 bases and 5 bases, in that order; junction bases with no gene match: 10. During its preparation, the TCRbeta library received unique molecular identifiers. Using its own MiXCR run on the PCR reads, TCRdb lists one record per CDR3 protein. The data hold roughly 490,000 distinct CDR3 sequences, with over 9.5% observed a single time. Study results and limitations: Expanded clones from the graft, numbering several hundred, reportedly supplied alpha-beta T cells about two months after transplant. Elevated TCRbeta diversity at day 60 was traced, in some patients, to surviving recipient T cells and thymic progenitors. Once a year had passed after transplant, T-cell counts and diversity came mostly from newly produced T cells.

This clonotype showed up just a few times. Its antigen remains unknown. This TCR was recovered from a female patient aged 2-15 years who had a stem cell transplant for aplastic anemia, so the T cells may come from the graft donor. Specimen: PBMCs, mostly from graft donor cells, collected 180 days after TCRalphabeta/CD19-depleted stem cell transplant. The rearrangement uses TRBV4-1 and TRBJ2-5, with 8 positions matching TRBD1. The CDR3 DNA reads TGCGCCAGCAGCCAACCCTTACGGACAGGGAGGGAGACCCAGTACTTC. The encoded protein is CASSQPLRTGRETQYF.